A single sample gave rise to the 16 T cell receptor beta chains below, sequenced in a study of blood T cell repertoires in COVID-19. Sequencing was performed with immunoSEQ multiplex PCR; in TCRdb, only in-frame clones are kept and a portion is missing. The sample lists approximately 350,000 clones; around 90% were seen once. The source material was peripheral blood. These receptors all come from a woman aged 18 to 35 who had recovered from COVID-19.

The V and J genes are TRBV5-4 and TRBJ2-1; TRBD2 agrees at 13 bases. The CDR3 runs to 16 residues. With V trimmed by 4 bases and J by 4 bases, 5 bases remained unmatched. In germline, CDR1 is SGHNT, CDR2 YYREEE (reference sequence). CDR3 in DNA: TGTGCCAGCAGCCCGCAGACTAGCGGGGGGTACAATGAGCAGTTCTTC. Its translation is CASSPQTSGGYNEQFF.

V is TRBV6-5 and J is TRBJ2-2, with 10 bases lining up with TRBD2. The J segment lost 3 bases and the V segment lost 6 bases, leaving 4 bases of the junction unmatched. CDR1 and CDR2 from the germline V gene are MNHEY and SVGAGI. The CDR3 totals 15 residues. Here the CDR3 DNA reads TGTGCCAGCAGCCGAGGACTAGCGGACACCGGGGAGCTGTTTTTT. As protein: CASSRGLADTGELFF.

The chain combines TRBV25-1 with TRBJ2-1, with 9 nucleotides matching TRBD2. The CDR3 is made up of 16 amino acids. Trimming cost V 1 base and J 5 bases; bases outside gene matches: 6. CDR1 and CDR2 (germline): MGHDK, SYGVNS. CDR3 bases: TGTGCCAGCAGTGAATTCGGCGGGAGGGTCCACAATGAGCAGTTCTTC. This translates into CASSEFGGRVHNEQFF.

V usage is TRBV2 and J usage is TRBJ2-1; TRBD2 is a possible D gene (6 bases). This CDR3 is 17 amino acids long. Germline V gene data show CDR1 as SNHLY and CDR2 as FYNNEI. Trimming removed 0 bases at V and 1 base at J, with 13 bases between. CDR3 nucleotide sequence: TGTGCCAGCAGTGAAGCCAGACTAGGGTCTTCCTACAATGAGCAGTTCTTC. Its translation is CASSEARLGSSYNEQFF.

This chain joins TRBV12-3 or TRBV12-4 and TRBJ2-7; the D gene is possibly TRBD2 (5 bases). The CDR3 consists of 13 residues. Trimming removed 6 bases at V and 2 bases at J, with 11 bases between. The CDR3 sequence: CASSLAGAYEQYV. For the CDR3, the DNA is TGTGCCAGCAGCCTAGCTGGAGCCTACGAGCAGTACGTC.

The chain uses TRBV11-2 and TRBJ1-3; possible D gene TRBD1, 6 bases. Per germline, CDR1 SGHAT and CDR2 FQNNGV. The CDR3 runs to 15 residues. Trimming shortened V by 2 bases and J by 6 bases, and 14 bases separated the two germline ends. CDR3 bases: TGTGCCAGCAGCTTACCAGGGGCCATTGAAAACACCATATATTTT. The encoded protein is CASSLPGAIENTIYF.

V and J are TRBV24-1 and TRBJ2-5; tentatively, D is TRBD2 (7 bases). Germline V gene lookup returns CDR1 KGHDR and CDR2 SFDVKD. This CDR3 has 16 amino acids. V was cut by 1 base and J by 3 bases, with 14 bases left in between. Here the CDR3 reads CATSDFGGANKETQYF. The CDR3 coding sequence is TGTGCCACCAGTGATTTTGGGGGGGCGAACAAAGAGACCCAGTACTTC.

CDR3 nucleotides: TGTGCCAGCAGCGTAGGGGGACAGCGAGTTGAAAAACTGTTTTTT. This translates into CASSVGGQRVEKLFF. The chain combines TRBV7-8 with TRBJ1-4, with 7 bases lining up with TRBD1. The CDR3 has 15 amino acids. Germline V gives CDR1 SGHVS, CDR2 FQNEAQ. V shed 5 bases and J 7 bases; nucleotides not matched to a gene: 10.

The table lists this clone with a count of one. The CDR3 sequence: CASRRGGDEKLFF. CDR3 DNA: TGCGCCAGCAGGAGGGGCGGGGATGAAAAACTGTTTTTT. The rearrangement uses TRBV5-1 and TRBJ1-4; the D gene is possibly TRBD1 (5 bases). This CDR3 has 13 residues. Trimming took 5 bases from V and 6 from J, leaving 11 bases between them. Germline V gene data show CDR1 as SGHRS and CDR2 as YFSETQ.

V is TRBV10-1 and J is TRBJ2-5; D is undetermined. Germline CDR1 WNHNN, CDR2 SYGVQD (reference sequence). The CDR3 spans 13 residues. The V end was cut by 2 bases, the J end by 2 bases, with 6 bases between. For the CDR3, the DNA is TGCGCCAGCAGTGAGATTCTACAAGAGACCCAGTACTTC. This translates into CASSEILQETQYF.

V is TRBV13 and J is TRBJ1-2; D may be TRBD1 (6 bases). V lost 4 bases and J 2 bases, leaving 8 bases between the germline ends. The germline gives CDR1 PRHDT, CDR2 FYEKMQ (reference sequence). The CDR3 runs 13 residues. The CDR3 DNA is TGTGCCAGCAGCTCCGACAGGAACTATGGCTACACCTTC. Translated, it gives CASSSDRNYGYTF.

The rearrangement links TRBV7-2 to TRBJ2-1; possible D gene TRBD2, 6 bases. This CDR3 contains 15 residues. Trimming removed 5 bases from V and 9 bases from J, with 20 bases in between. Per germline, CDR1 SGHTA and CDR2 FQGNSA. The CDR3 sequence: CASSAQDPRGGEQFF. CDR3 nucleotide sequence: TGTGCCAGCAGCGCCCAGGACCCGCGGGGAGGTGAGCAGTTCTTC.

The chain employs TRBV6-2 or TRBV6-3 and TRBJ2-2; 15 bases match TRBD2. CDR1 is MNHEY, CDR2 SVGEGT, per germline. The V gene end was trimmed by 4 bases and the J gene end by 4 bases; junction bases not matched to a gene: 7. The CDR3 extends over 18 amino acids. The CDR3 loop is CASSLGLAGGPGTGELFF. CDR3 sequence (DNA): TGTGCCAGCAGTTTAGGACTAGCGGGAGGGCCCGGCACCGGGGAGCTGTTTTTT.

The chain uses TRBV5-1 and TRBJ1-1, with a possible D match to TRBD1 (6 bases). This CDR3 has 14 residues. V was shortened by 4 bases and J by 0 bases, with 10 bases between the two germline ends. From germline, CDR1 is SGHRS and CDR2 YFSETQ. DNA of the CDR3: TGCGCCAGCAGCGTGGACAGTTTGAACACTGAAGCTTTCTTT. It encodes CASSVDSLNTEAFF.

CDR3 coding DNA: TGTGCCAGCAGCAAGCCCCCACAGGCCTTCGGGCAGCCCCAGCATTTT. It specifies CASSKPPQAFGQPQHF. V gene TRBV21-1 combines with J gene TRBJ1-5; the DNA was not compared with TRBD1, the D call given in the table. TRBV21-1 is tagged as a pseudogene. CDR3 length: 16 residues.

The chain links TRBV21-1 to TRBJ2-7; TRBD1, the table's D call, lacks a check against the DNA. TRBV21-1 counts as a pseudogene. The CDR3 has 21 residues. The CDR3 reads CASSGRDSRDRVGAVSYEQYV. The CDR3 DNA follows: TGTGCCAGCAGCGGGAGAGACTCTAGGGACAGGGTGGGAGCGGTCTCCTACGAGCAGTACGTC.